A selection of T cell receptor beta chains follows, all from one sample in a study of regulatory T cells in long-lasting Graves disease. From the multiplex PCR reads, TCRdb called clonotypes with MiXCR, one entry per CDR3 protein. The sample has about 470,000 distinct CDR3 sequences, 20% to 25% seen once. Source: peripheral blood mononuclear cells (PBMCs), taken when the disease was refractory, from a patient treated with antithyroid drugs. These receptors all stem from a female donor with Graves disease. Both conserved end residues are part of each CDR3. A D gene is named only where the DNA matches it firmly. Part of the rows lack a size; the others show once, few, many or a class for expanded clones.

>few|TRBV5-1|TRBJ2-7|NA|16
CASSQRGAAQGWEQYF
TGTGCCAGCAGCCAACGGGGCGCGGCTCAGGGCTGGGAGCAGTACTTC
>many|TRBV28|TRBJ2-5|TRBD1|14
CASSKGQGVKTQYF
TGTGCCAGCAGCAAGGGACAGGGGGTGAAGACCCAGTACTTC
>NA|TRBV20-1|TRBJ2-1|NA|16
CSAPPGYPDSYNEQFF
TGCAGTGCTCCCCCAGGGTACCCAGACTCCTACAATGAGCAGTTCTTC
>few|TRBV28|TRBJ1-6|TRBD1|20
CASSLIWTGLDPFRDSPLHF
TGTGCCAGCAGTCTGATATGGACAGGCCTTGACCCCTTCAGGGATTCACCCCTCCACTTT
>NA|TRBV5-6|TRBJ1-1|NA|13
CASSFNPGTEAFF
TGTGCCAGCAGCTTTAATCCAGGCACTGAAGCTTTCTTT
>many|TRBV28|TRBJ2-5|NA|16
CASSFVVGTLQETQYF
TGTGCCAGCAGTTTCGTAGTAGGGACTTTACAAGAGACCCAGTACTTC
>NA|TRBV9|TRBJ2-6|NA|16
CASTYSTASGANVLTF
TGTGCCAGCACCTATTCGACGGCCTCTGGGGCCAACGTCCTGACTTTC
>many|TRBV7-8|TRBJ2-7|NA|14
CASSLNRDSGEQYF
TGTGCCAGCAGCTTAAACCGGGACTCAGGAGAGCAGTACTTC
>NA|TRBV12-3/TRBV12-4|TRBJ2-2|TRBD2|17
CASRPGTSGSGTGELFF
TGTGCCAGCAGACCCGGGACTAGCGGGAGTGGTACCGGGGAGCTGTTTTTT
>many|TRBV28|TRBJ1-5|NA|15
CASRLTVAWGQPQHF
TGTGCCAGCAGACTGACAGTGGCCTGGGGTCAGCCCCAGCATTTT
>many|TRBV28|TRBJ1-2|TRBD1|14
CASAQGAGPYGYTF
TGTGCCAGCGCCCAGGGGGCAGGGCCCTATGGCTACACCTTC
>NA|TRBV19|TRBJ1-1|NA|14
CASSIMGPGKEAFF
TGTGCCAGTAGTATTATGGGGCCAGGGAAGGAAGCTTTCTTT
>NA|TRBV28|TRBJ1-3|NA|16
CASSPPESLSGNTIYF
TGTGCCAGCAGTCCCCCCGAGAGCCTCTCTGGAAACACCATATATTTT
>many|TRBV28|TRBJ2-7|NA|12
CASTGGFGEQYF
TGTGCCAGCACCGGCGGTTTCGGCGAGCAGTACTTC
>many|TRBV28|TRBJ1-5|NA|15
CASSYQRRSNQPQHF
TGTGCCAGCAGTTACCAGCGCAGGAGCAATCAGCCCCAGCATTTT
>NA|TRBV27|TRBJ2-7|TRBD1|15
CASSFAGTGAYEQYF
TGTGCCAGCAGTTTTGCCGGGACAGGGGCCTACGAGCAGTACTTC
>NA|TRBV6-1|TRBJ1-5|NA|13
CASGTDSNQPQHF
TGTGCCAGCGGGACGGATAGCAATCAGCCCCAGCATTTT
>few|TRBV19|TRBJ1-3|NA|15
CASSSEVYSGNTIYF
TGTGCCAGTAGCTCCGAGGTGTACTCTGGAAACACCATATATTTT
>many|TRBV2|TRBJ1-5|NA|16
CASSEAWDGFNQPQHF
TGTGCCAGCAGTGAAGCATGGGACGGCTTCAATCAGCCCCAGCATTTT
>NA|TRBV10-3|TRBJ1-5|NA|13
CAISEDGNQPQHF
TGTGCCATCAGTGAAGACGGTAATCAGCCCCAGCATTTT
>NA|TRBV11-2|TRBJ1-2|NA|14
CASSLDKAYYGYTF
TGTGCCAGCAGCTTAGATAAAGCTTACTATGGCTACACCTTC
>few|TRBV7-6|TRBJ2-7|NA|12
CASSLANSAQYF
TGTGCCAGCAGCTTAGCGAATTCGGCGCAGTACTTC
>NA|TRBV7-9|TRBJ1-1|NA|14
CASSQAEGGAEAFF
TGTGCCAGCAGCCAGGCAGAGGGAGGCGCTGAAGCTTTCTTT
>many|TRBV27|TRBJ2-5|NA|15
CASSPWTAKQETQYF
TGTGCCAGCAGTCCTTGGACAGCTAAACAAGAAACCCAGTACTTC
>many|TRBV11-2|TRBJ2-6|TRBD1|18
CASSLVGTGNSGANVLTF
TGTGCCAGCAGCCTGGTTGGGACAGGGAACTCTGGGGCCAACGTCCTGACTTTC
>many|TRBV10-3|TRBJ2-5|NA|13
CAISDRGEETQYF
TGTGCCATCAGTGACAGGGGGGAAGAGACCCAGTACTTC
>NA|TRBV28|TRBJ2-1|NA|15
CASSPLGGVLNEQFF
TGTGCCAGCAGTCCCCTCGGTGGGGTCCTCAATGAGCAGTTCTTC
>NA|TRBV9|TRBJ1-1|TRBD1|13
CASSVTGTGDAFF
TGTGCCAGCAGCGTAACCGGGACAGGCGATGCTTTCTTT
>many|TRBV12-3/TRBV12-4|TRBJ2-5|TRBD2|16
CASSLLAGGNQETQYF
TGTGCCAGCAGTTTGTTGGCGGGAGGTAATCAAGAGACCCAGTACTTC
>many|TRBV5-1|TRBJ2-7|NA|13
CASSFSPSYEQYF
TGCGCCAGCAGCTTTTCCCCTTCCTACGAGCAGTACTTC
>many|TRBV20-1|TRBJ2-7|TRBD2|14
CSASTSGGSYEQYF
TGCAGTGCTAGTACTAGCGGGGGGTCCTACGAGCAGTACTTC
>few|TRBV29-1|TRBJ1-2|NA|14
CSVAPGQQSGGYTF
TGCAGCGTTGCCCCGGGCCAACAATCTGGGGGCTACACCTTC
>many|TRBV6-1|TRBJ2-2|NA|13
CASRDQGTGELFF
TGTGCCAGCAGAGACCAGGGCACCGGGGAGCTGTTTTTT
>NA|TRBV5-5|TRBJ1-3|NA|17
CASSFSRTDYSGNTIYF
TGTGCCAGCAGCTTCTCTCGGACTGACTACTCTGGAAACACCATATATTTT
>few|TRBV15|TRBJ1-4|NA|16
CATSRGGQGPNEKLFF
TGTGCCACCAGCAGAGGCGGGCAGGGGCCTAATGAAAAACTGTTTTTT
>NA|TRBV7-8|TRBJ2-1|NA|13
CASSLTGQYEQFF
TGTGCCAGCAGCTTAACAGGGCAGTATGAGCAGTTCTTC
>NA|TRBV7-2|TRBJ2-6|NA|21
CASSHTGGGPRPLSGANVLTF
TGTGCCAGCAGCCATACTGGGGGGGGGCCACGTCCCCTCTCTGGGGCCAACGTCCTGACTTTC
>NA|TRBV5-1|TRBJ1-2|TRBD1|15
CASSLGTGGKYGYTF
TGCGCCAGCAGCTTGGGGACAGGCGGAAAGTATGGCTACACCTTC
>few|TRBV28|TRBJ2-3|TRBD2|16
CASSLGLAGETDTQYF
TGTGCCAGCAGTTTGGGACTAGCGGGGGAAACAGATACGCAGTATTTT
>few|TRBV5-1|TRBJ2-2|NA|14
CASSFLQGTGELFF
TGCGCCAGCAGCTTCCTACAGGGCACCGGGGAGCTGTTTTTT
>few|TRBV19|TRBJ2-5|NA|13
CASSTGQQETQYF
TGTGCCAGTAGTACTGGACAGCAAGAGACCCAGTACTTC
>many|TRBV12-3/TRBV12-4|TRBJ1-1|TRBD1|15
CASSSRGQWGTEAFF
TGTGCCAGCAGTTCCCGGGGACAGTGGGGCACTGAAGCTTTCTTT
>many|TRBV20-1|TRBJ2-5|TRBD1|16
CSALIVRDSTQETQYF
TGCAGTGCTTTAATTGTACGGGACAGCACCCAAGAGACCCAGTACTTC
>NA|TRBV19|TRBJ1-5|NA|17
CASLATRGKISNQPQHF
TGTGCCAGTTTGGCTACACGGGGCAAAATAAGCAATCAGCCCCAGCATTTT
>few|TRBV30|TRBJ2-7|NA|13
CAWKDRDSYEQYF
TGTGCCTGGAAAGACCGGGACTCCTACGAGCAGTACTTC
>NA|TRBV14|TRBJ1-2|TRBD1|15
CASSHPDRGREVYTF
TGTGCCAGCAGCCACCCAGACAGGGGGCGCGAGGTCTACACCTTC
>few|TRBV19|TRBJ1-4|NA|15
CASSPTWGSDEKLFF
TGTGCCAGTAGTCCTACGTGGGGCAGTGATGAAAAACTGTTTTTT
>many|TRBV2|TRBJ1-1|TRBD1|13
CASLGQMNTEAFF
TGTGCCAGCCTGGGACAGATGAACACTGAAGCTTTCTTT
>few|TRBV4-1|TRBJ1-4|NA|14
CASSVRTVNEKLFF
TGCGCCAGCAGCGTAAGGACGGTTAATGAAAAACTGTTTTTT
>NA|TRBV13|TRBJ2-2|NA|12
CASSKGTGELFF
TGTGCCAGCAGCAAGGGTACCGGGGAGCTGTTTTTT
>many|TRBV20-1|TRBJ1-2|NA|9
CSADDGYTF
TGCAGTGCAGACGACGGCTACACCTTC
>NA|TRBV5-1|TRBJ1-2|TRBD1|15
CASSLGDRELYDYTF
TGCGCCAGCAGCTTGGGGGACAGGGAGCTTTATGACTACACCTTC
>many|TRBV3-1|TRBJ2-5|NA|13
CASSQAAEETQYF
TGTGCCAGCAGCCAAGCAGCGGAAGAGACCCAGTACTTC
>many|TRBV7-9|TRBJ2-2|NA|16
CASSRGTSDDTGELFF
TGTGCCAGCAGCCGGGGGACGTCAGACGACACCGGGGAGCTGTTTTTT